This T cell receptor (beta chain) derives from a study of blood T cell repertoires in COVID-19. Study-level information: Samples of COVID-19 (acute and convalescent) were obtained from the United States, Italy and Spain.

The V end was cut by 2 bases, the J end by 1 base, with 11 bases between. The CDR3 has 15 amino acids. Germline V CDR1 and CDR2: SGHTA, FQGTGA. Original processing methods: The authors estimated nucleated cell counts from reference gene primer amplification. The protocol was immunoSEQ multiplex PCR, while the TCRdb copy is restricted to in-frame clones and leaves out a portion. Clonal size and the V and J genes are those of that table, whereas D and trimming came from the DNA. The repertoire consists of approximately 88,000 clones, with roughly 87% occurring once and the leading ten covering 15%. This sequence was found in a male donor with acute or convalescent COVID-19. The gene calls are TRBV7-3 and TRBJ1-1; D unclear. The sequencing input was peripheral blood. The CDR3 DNA reads TGTGCCAGCAGCTTACTCGGCGGGAGGAACACTGAAGCTTTCTTT. As protein: CASSLLGGRNTEAFF.